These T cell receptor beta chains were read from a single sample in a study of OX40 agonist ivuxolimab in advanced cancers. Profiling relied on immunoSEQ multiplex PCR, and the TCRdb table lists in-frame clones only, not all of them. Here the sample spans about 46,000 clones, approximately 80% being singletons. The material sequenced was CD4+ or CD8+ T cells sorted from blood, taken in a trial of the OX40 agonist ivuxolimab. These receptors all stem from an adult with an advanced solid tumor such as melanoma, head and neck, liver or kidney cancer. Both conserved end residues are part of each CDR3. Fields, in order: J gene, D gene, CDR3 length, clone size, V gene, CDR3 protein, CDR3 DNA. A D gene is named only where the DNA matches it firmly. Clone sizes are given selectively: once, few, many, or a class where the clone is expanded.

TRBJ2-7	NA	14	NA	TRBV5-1	CASSLDSLSYEQYF	TGCGCCAGCAGCTTGGACAGTCTTTCCTACGAGCAGTACTTC
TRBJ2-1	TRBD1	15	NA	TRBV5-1	CASSTSGGAYNEQFF	TGCGCCAGCAGCACCTCAGGGGGAGCGTACAATGAGCAGTTCTTC
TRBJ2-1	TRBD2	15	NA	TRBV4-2	CASSPRGGLDNEQFF	TGTGCCAGCAGCCCTCGGGGGGGCCTGGACAATGAGCAGTTCTTC
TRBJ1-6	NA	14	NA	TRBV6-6	CASSYERGDSPLHF	TGTGCCAGCAGCTATGAACGGGGGGATTCACCCCTCCACTTT
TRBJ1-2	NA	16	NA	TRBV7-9	CASSLGSGGHNYGYTF	TGTGCCAGCAGCTTAGGATCCGGTGGCCATAACTATGGCTACACCTTC
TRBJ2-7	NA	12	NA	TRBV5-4	CASSLPTYEQYF	TGTGCCAGCAGCTTACCCACCTACGAGCAGTACTTC
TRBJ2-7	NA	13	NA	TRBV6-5	CASSYFGHYEQYF	TGTGCCAGCAGTTACTTCGGCCACTACGAGCAGTACTTC
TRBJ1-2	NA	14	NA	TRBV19	CASSIGERHYGYTF	TGTGCCAGTAGTATCGGGGAAAGGCACTATGGCTACACCTTC
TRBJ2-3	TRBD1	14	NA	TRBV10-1	CASSDGQGADTQYF	TGCGCCAGCAGTGACGGACAGGGCGCAGATACGCAGTATTTT
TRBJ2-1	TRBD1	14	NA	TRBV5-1	CASRGQLGINEQFF	TGCGCCAGCCGGGGACAGTTAGGCATCAATGAGCAGTTCTTC
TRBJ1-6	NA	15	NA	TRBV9	CASSARESYNSPLHF	TGTGCCAGCAGCGCCAGGGAATCCTATAATTCACCCCTCCACTTT
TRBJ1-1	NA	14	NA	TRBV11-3	CASSLQYGNTEAFF	TGTGCCAGCAGCTTACAATACGGGAACACTGAAGCTTTCTTT
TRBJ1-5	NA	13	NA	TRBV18	CASSPPGNQPQHF	TGTGCCAGCTCACCACCAGGCAATCAGCCCCAGCATTTT
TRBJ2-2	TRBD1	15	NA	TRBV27	CASSWRTGGTGELFF	TGTGCCAGCAGTTGGCGGACAGGAGGCACCGGGGAGCTGTTTTTT
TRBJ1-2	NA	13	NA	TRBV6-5	CASSSIDRTGYTF	TGTGCCAGCAGTTCGATAGACAGGACTGGCTACACCTTC
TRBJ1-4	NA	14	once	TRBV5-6	CASSLEGIDEKLFF	TGTGCCAGCAGCTTGGAGGGTATTGATGAAAAACTGTTTTTT
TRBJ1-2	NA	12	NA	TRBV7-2	CASSLRADGYTF	TGTGCCAGCAGCTTACGTGCAGACGGCTACACCTTC
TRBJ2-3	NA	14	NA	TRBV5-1	CASSPGQRRDTQYF	TGCGCCAGCAGCCCTGGACAACGAAGAGATACGCAGTATTTT
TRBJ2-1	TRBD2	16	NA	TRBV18	CASSPGSSGTYNEQFF	TGTGCCAGCTCACCAGGCTCTAGCGGTACCTACAATGAGCAGTTCTTC
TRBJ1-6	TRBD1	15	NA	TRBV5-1	CASSLRQGINSPLHF	TGCGCCAGCAGCCTCCGACAGGGAATTAATTCACCCCTCCACTTT
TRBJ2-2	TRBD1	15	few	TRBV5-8	CASSWGQRSTGELFF	TGTGCCAGCAGCTGGGGACAGAGAAGCACCGGGGAGCTGTTTTTT
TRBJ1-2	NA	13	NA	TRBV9	CASSVASGYGYTF	TGTGCCAGCAGCGTAGCTTCAGGGTATGGCTACACCTTC
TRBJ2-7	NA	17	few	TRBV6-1	CASSGTLDSPIAYEQYF	TGTGCCAGCAGTGGTACTTTGGACAGCCCGATAGCCTACGAGCAGTACTTC
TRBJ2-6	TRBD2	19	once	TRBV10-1	CASSESTSGGAPGANVLTF	TGCGCCAGCAGTGAGTCGACTAGCGGGGGGGCCCCTGGGGCCAACGTCCTGACTTTC
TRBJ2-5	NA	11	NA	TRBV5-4	CASSLVETQYF	TGTGCCAGCAGCTTAGTAGAGACCCAGTACTTC
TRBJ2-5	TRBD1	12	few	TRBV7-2	CASSLEAGGAYF	TGTGCCAGCAGCTTAGAGGCAGGGGGCGCGTACTTC
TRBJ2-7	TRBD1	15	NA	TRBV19	CASSRDRRTSYEQYF	TGTGCCAGTAGTAGGGACAGGAGAACCTCCTACGAGCAGTACTTC
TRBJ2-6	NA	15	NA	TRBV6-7	CASSPGSTGANVLTF	TGTGCCAGCAGCCCAGGCTCGACTGGGGCCAACGTCCTGACTTTC
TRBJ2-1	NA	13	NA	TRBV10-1	CASSRAPYNEQFF	TGCGCCAGCAGCAGGGCCCCCTACAATGAGCAGTTCTTC
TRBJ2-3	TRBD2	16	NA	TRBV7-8	CASSLFSGGAADTQYF	TGTGCCAGCAGCTTATTTAGCGGGGGGGCAGCAGATACGCAGTATTTT
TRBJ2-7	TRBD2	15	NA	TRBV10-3	CAIGTLGLAVYEQYF	TGTGCCATCGGCACCCTCGGACTAGCAGTCTACGAGCAGTACTTC
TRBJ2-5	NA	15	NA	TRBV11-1	CASSPRGLVGETQYF	TGTGCCAGCAGCCCGCGTGGGTTGGTCGGAGAGACCCAGTACTTC
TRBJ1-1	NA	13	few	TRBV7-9	CASSLTGDTEAFF	TGTGCCAGCAGCTTAACGGGGGACACTGAAGCTTTCTTT
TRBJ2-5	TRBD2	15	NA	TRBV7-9	CASSPSGGAQETQYF	TGTGCCAGCAGCCCTAGCGGGGGGGCACAAGAGACCCAGTACTTC
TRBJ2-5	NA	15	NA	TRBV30	CAWSVPAPFQETQYF	TGTGCCTGGAGTGTCCCAGCTCCGTTCCAAGAGACCCAGTACTTC
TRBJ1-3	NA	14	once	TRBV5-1	CASSLDPTGNTIYF	TGCGCCAGCAGCTTGGACCCCACTGGAAACACCATATATTTT
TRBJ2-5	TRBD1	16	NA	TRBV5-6	CASRWTGGSGQETQYF	TGTGCCAGCAGATGGACAGGGGGCTCAGGGCAAGAGACCCAGTACTTC
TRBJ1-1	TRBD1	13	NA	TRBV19	CASSPDRAGEAFF	TGTGCCAGTAGTCCAGACAGGGCCGGTGAAGCTTTCTTT
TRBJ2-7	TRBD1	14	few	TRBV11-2	CASSLGSTGQEQYF	TGTGCCAGCAGCTTAGGATCGACAGGGCAGGAGCAGTACTTC
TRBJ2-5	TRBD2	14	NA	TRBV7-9	CASSSRTSGETQYF	TGTGCCAGCAGCTCCCGGACTAGCGGAGAGACCCAGTACTTC
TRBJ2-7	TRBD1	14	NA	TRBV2	CASPDRPNSYEQYF	TGTGCCTCTCCGGACAGGCCGAACTCCTACGAGCAGTACTTC
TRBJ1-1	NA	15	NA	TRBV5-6	CASSWGPSMNTEAFF	TGCGCCAGCAGCTGGGGGCCCAGTATGAACACTGAAGCTTTCTTT
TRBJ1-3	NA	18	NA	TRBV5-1	CASSPGPGTGNSGNTIYF	TGCGCCAGCAGCCCGGGACCCGGGACGGGGAACTCTGGAAACACCATATATTTT
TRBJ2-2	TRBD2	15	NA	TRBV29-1	CSVPGTSGGGGELFF	TGCAGCGTCCCGGGGACTAGCGGGGGTGGCGGGGAGCTGTTTTTT
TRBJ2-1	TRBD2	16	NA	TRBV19	CASSIARASGRNEQFF	TGTGCCAGTAGTATAGCTAGGGCTAGCGGGCGCAATGAGCAGTTCTTC
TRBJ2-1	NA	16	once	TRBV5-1	CASSETGLSSYNEQFF	TGCGCCAGCAGCGAAACAGGGTTGAGCTCCTACAATGAGCAGTTCTTC